The T cell receptor beta chain described here comes from a study of kidney transplant recipient with SARS-CoV-2 infection. The CDR3 is 16 residues long. CDR1 and CDR2 from the germline V gene are GTSNPN and SVGIG (reference sequence). V was shortened by 4 bases and J by 2 bases, with 19 bases between the two germline ends. This clonotype was seen repeatedly, ten times or more. One entry per CDR3 protein, called by TCRdb with MiXCR from the reads. Of roughly 250,000 distinct CDR3 sequences listed, more than 25% are singletons. The source is a male patient aged 25-45 years who had COVID-19 and was a kidney transplant recipient. Some T cells may arise from the graft donor. This chain uses TRBV30 with TRBJ2-3; the D gene could be TRBD1 or TRBD2 (5 bases each). This material consisted of a blood sample, taken at baseline and on roughly day 120 from a kidney transplant recipient. CDR3 protein: CAWNRKGTGTTDTQYF. The CDR3 DNA reads TGTGCCTGGAACAGAAAAGGGACGGGGACCACAGATACGCAGTATTTT.